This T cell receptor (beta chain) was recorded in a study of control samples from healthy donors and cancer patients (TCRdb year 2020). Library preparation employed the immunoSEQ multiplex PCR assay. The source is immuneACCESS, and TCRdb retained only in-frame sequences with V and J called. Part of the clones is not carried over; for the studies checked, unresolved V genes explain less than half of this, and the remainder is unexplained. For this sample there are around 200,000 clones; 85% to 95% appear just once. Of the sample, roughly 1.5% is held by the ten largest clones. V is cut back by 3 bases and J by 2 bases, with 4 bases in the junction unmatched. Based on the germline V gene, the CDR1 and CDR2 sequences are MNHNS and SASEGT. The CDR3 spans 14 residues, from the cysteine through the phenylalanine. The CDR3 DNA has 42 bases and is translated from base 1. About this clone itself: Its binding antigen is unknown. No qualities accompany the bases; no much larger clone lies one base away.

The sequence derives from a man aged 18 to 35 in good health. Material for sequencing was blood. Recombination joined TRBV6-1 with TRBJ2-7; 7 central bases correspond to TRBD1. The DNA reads TGTGCCAGCAGTGACAGGGGGTGGACCTACGAGCAGTACTTC. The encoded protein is CASSDRGWTYEQYF.